This TCR beta chain was profiled in a study of cytomegalovirus exposure and HLA in healthy donors. With 60 Vbeta and 13 Jbeta primers, the PCR was carried out. Using immunoSEQ multiplex PCR, the repertoire was profiled, and TCRdb retains in-frame clones only, with some absent. The specimen's table records over 100,000 clones. Overall study findings and caveats: Serostatus for CMV was the only available immune exposure information.

V was clipped by 9 bases and J by 1 base, with 13 bases between them. The CDR3 runs 14 residues. CDR1 is SGHNT and CDR2 is YYREEE in the germline V gene (reference sequence). Concerning this clone itself: Its target is not known.

The material sequenced was PBMCs. The TCR originated in a young man in good health and CMV-seronegative. V and J are TRBV5-4 and TRBJ2-2; D unresolved. CDR3 coding DNA: TGTGCCATCAACGAGGTAAAGAACACCGGGGAGCTGTTTTTT. Translated, it gives CAINEVKNTGELFF.